These 6 T cell receptor beta chains were all obtained from the same sample, sequenced in a study of cytomegalovirus exposure and HLA in healthy donors. The PCR ran on 60 Vbeta and 13 Jbeta primers. Only in-frame clones appear in the TCRdb table, and some are missing; sequencing was by immunoSEQ multiplex PCR. The data contain over 150,000 clones, around nine tenths of them singletons. Sequencing was performed on PBMCs. The receptors were gathered from a woman between 25 and 40 years old in good health and CMV-seronegative.

The V gene is TRBV5-1, the J gene TRBJ1-4, with TRBD1 identical over 9 bases. Germline CDR1 SGHRS, CDR2 YFSETQ. This CDR3 contains 18 residues. V lost 4 bases, J lost 3 bases, and 13 bases stayed unmatched. CDR3 protein: CASSRGQGGSIANEKLFF. CDR3 nucleotides: TGCGCCAGCAGCAGGGGACAGGGTGGTAGTATTGCTAATGAAAAACTGTTTTTT.

The chain joins TRBV28 to TRBJ1-2; D remains ambiguous. Between the trimmed V and J ends, which lost 5 bases and 4 bases, there was a span of 8 bases. CDR1 and CDR2 (germline): MDHEN, SYDVKM. This CDR3 contains 12 residues. This CDR3 is CASSATLYGYTF. For the CDR3, the DNA is TGTGCCAGCAGTGCTACCCTCTATGGCTACACCTTC.

The V gene is TRBV7-8, the J gene TRBJ2-3, with D perhaps TRBD2 (6 bases). The V gene lost 5 bases and the J gene lost 2 bases, with 17 bases spanning the gap. This CDR3 comprises 16 residues. CDR1 SGHVS and CDR2 FQNEAQ come from the germline V gene. CDR3 nucleotide sequence: TGTGCCAGCAGCCCTCCGGGTCGGGGGATCACAGATACGCAGTATTTT. Translating it yields CASSPPGRGITDTQYF.

The CDR3 reads CASSEALPSDLSYEQYF. CDR3 nucleotides: TGTGCCAGCAGTGAAGCGCTTCCTAGCGACCTCTCCTACGAGCAGTACTTC. The chain has TRBV6-1 and TRBJ2-7; a weak D match, TRBD2 (6 bases). Between the trimmed V and J ends, which lost 0 bases and 0 bases, there was a span of 15 bases. The CDR3 runs to 17 residues. Germline values: CDR1 MNHNS, CDR2 SASEGT.

The chain couples TRBV10-3 to TRBJ2-7; 8 positions agree with TRBD1. Germline CDR1 ENHRY, CDR2 SYGVKD. The junction had 5 bases not matched to a gene; V was cut back by 0 bases and J by 4 bases. The length of the CDR3 is 15 residues. As DNA, the CDR3 is TGTGCCATCAGTGAGTCGAGCAGGGGGCTTTACGAGCAGTACTTC. Protein product: CAISESSRGLYEQYF.

This rearrangement joins TRBV19 to TRBJ1-2; no firm D call. The germline V gene has CDR1 LNHDA and CDR2 SQIVND (reference sequence). Between the trimmed V and J ends, which lost 7 bases and 4 bases, there was a span of 10 bases. CDR3 length equals 12 residues. This CDR3 reads CASTPGLYGYTF. The CDR3 DNA is TGTGCCAGTACCCCAGGCCTCTATGGCTACACCTTC.